This is a list of T cell receptor beta chains from one sample in a study of OX40 agonist ivuxolimab in advanced cancers. Here immunoSEQ multiplex PCR was the method, and the copy in TCRdb shows in-frame clones only, minus some. Of under 55,000 clones in the sample, 84% are singletons; the top ten hold 15%. Specimen: CD4+ or CD8+ T cells sorted from blood, collected in a trial of the OX40 agonist ivuxolimab. These receptors were collected from an adult with an advanced solid tumor such as melanoma, head and neck, liver or kidney cancer. Each CDR3 is given with its conserved first and last residue. D genes are given only for firm matches. Not all rows give a size; the values are once, few, many and, for expanded clones, a class.

V: TRBV30
size: .
J: TRBJ2-1
D: TRBD2
CDR3: CAWSVFPSGALNEQFF
DNA: TGTGCCTGGAGTGTATTCCCTAGCGGGGCCCTCAATGAGCAGTTCTTC

V: TRBV28
size: .
J: TRBJ2-7
D: .
CDR3: CASSPGRGEQYF
DNA: TGTGCCAGCAGTCCTGGTAGAGGCGAGCAGTACTTC

V: TRBV6-5
size: few
J: TRBJ1-2
D: .
CDR3: CASSWGPTGNGYTF
DNA: TGTGCCAGCAGCTGGGGGCCGACAGGAAATGGCTACACCTTC

V: TRBV9
size: .
J: TRBJ1-3
D: .
CDR3: CASSERRYGNTIYF
DNA: TGTGCCAGCAGCGAGAGGAGGTACGGAAACACCATATATTTT

V: TRBV30
size: .
J: TRBJ2-2
D: TRBD2
CDR3: CAWLAANTGELFF
DNA: TGTGCCTGGCTAGCGGCGAACACCGGGGAGCTGTTTTTT

V: TRBV30
size: .
J: TRBJ2-1
D: .
CDR3: CAWSVMGEQFF
DNA: TGTGCCTGGAGTGTAATGGGTGAGCAGTTCTTC

V: TRBV11-3
size: .
J: TRBJ2-2
D: TRBD1
CDR3: CASSSGQGMNTGELFF
DNA: TGTGCCAGCAGCTCGGGACAGGGAATGAACACCGGGGAGCTGTTTTTT

V: TRBV29-1
size: medium-sized
J: TRBJ1-1
D: .
CDR3: CGFSGVGTEAFF
DNA: TGCGGTTTCTCAGGGGTGGGAACTGAAGCTTTCTTT

V: TRBV7-8
size: .
J: TRBJ1-1
D: .
CDR3: CASSPLWGQGQNTEAFF
DNA: TGTGCCAGCAGCCCCCTTTGGGGGCAGGGTCAGAACACTGAAGCTTTCTTT

V: TRBV18
size: .
J: TRBJ2-7
D: TRBD1
CDR3: CASSPGTGVFYEQYF
DNA: TGTGCCAGCTCCCCCGGGACAGGGGTCTTCTACGAGCAGTACTTC

V: TRBV19
size: .
J: TRBJ2-2
D: TRBD1
CDR3: CASSMAGGRSGELFF
DNA: TGTGCCAGTAGTATGGCAGGGGGTCGATCCGGGGAGCTGTTTTTT

V: TRBV7-8
size: .
J: TRBJ2-7
D: TRBD2
CDR3: CASSQGLAASYEQYF
DNA: TGTGCCAGCAGCCAGGGACTAGCGGCCTCCTACGAGCAGTACTTC

V: TRBV19
size: .
J: TRBJ2-3
D: TRBD2
CDR3: CASSMALAGTDTQYF
DNA: TGTGCCAGTAGTATGGCCCTAGCGGGCACAGATACGCAGTATTTT

V: TRBV27
size: .
J: TRBJ1-1
D: .
CDR3: CASGYRYLNTEAFF
DNA: TGTGCCAGCGGCTACCGATACTTAAACACTGAAGCTTTCTTT